The clone carrying this T cell receptor (beta chain) was counted a few times. These data come from a study of control samples from healthy donors and cancer patients. The assay was immunoSEQ multiplex PCR, and TCRdb's table has in-frame clones only and misses some. The sample contains over 150,000 clones, 90% to 95% of which appear only once. Per germline, CDR1 SGHNT and CDR2 YYREEE (reference sequence). The length of the CDR3 is 14 residues. Trimming cost V 6 bases and J 10 bases; bases outside gene matches: 15. This clonotype was sampled from a man aged 18 to 30 in good health. Material for sequencing was blood. The rearrangement links TRBV5-4 to TRBJ1-2; 7 bases align to TRBD1. Here the CDR3 reads CASKLHGTAIFYTF. The CDR3 nucleotides read TGTGCCAGCAAATTACACGGGACAGCAATCTTCTACACCTTC.